These T cell receptor beta chains were read from a single sample in a study of cytomegalovirus exposure and HLA in healthy donors. Repertoires were generated with immunoSEQ multiplex PCR, while TCRdb's copy carries only in-frame clones and drops some. The repertoire has around 100,000 clones, roughly four fifths of them found once; the top ten carry 3% to 3.5%. The source material was PBMCs. These receptors were collected from a young man in good health and CMV-seropositive. Both conserved end residues are trimmed from each CDR3.

cdr3_length: 15; v_call: TRBV7-2; j_call: TRBJ1-5; cdr3_aa: ASSPFRDSYSNQPQH
cdr3_length: 13; v_call: TRBV19; j_call: TRBJ2-3; cdr3_aa: ASSPGPGQPDTQY
cdr3_length: 13; v_call: TRBV5-4; j_call: TRBJ1-2; cdr3_aa: ASSLAGQGWHGYT
cdr3_length: 12; v_call: TRBV18; j_call: TRBJ1-1; cdr3_aa: ASSPPRGITEAF
cdr3_length: 10; v_call: TRBV29-1; j_call: TRBJ2-6; cdr3_aa: SVWTGSNVLT
cdr3_length: 13; v_call: TRBV7-2; j_call: TRBJ2-7; cdr3_aa: ASSIGTGGSYEQY
cdr3_length: 13; v_call: TRBV6-6; j_call: TRBJ2-5; cdr3_aa: ASSYGQGYQETQY
cdr3_length: 11; v_call: TRBV28; j_call: TRBJ2-7; cdr3_aa: ASHAGPSYEQY
cdr3_length: 10; v_call: TRBV5-1; j_call: TRBJ2-3; cdr3_aa: ASSLRTDTQY
cdr3_length: 13; v_call: TRBV19; j_call: TRBJ2-7; cdr3_aa: ASSPTGTGTYEQY
cdr3_length: 14; v_call: TRBV27; j_call: TRBJ1-2; cdr3_aa: ASSFGRGQGNYGYT
cdr3_length: 13; v_call: TRBV2; j_call: TRBJ2-2; cdr3_aa: ASRAGTGGTGELF
cdr3_length: 13; v_call: TRBV25-1; j_call: TRBJ2-3; cdr3_aa: ASSAGTVSTDTQY
cdr3_length: 13; v_call: TRBV2; j_call: TRBJ1-4; cdr3_aa: ASLPGRAANEKLF
cdr3_length: 13; v_call: TRBV28; j_call: TRBJ2-7; cdr3_aa: ASSLGLAGDGEKY
cdr3_length: 19; v_call: TRBV12-5; j_call: TRBJ2-7; cdr3_aa: ASGLVPIPGLAGRPSYEQY
cdr3_length: 14; v_call: TRBV5-8; j_call: TRBJ1-5; cdr3_aa: ASSPGATGRNQPQH
cdr3_length: 14; v_call: TRBV10-3; j_call: TRBJ1-3; cdr3_aa: AISESKTATGNTIY
cdr3_length: 11; v_call: TRBV4-3; j_call: TRBJ2-7; cdr3_aa: ASSQGTSVGQY
cdr3_length: 11; v_call: TRBV11-3; j_call: TRBJ2-2; cdr3_aa: ASSLGRTGELF
cdr3_length: 13; v_call: TRBV5-4; j_call: TRBJ1-6; cdr3_aa: ASSGSGEGNSPLH
cdr3_length: 13; v_call: TRBV6-1; j_call: TRBJ2-1; cdr3_aa: ASSDYQALSNEQF